This TCR beta chain is from a study of blood T cell repertoires in COVID-19. The overall study: Sample material is recorded as cDNA or gDNA derived from T cells, B-cell-depleted T cells, or PBMCs.

Produced via immunoSEQ multiplex PCR; TCRdb's table is partial and in-frame only. Among about 500,000 clones listed, 87% were seen once. Participants' reported clinical history set cohort assignment. Two negative PCRs, clearance, or symptom resolution were required of recovered Cohort 3 donors. Per the germline V gene, CDR1 is MDHEN and CDR2 is SYDVKM. The CDR3 is 15 amino acids. V was clipped by 8 bases and J by 3 bases; unmatched bases: 10. Sequences were obtained from PBMCs or T cells enriched from blood (not recorded which). The clonotype comes from a woman under 30 who had recovered from COVID-19. J is TRBJ2-4 and V is TRBV28, with TRBD2 matching over 7 bases. CDR3 loop: CASLGGGEDKNIQYF. CDR3 in DNA: TGTGCCAGCCTGGGGGGGGGAGAGGACAAAAACATTCAGTACTTC. Using reference TRBV28 and TRBJ2-4 for the parts outside the CDR3, the full variable domain is DVKVTQSSRYLVKRTGEKVFLECVQDMDHENMFWYRQDPGLGLRLIYFSYDVKMKEKGDIPEGYSVSREKKERFSLILESASTNQTSMYLCASLGGGEDKNIQYFGAGTRLSVL.